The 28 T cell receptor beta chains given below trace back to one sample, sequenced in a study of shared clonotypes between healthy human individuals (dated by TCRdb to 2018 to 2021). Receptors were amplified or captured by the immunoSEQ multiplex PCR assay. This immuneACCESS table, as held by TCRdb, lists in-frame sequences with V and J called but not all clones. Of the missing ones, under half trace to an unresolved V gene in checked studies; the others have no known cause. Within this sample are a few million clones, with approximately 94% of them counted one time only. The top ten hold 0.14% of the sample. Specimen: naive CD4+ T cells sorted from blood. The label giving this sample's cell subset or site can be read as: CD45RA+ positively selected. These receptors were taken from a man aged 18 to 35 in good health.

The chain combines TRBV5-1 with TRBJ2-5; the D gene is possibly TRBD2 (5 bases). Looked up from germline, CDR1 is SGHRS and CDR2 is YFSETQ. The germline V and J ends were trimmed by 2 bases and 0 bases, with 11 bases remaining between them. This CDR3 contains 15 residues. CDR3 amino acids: CASSLRGIYQETQYF. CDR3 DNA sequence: TGCGCCAGCAGCTTAAGAGGGATATACCAAGAGACCCAGTACTTC.

The CDR3 here is CASSFGTEKAFF. CDR3 nucleotides: TGTGCCAGCAGCTTCGGGACAGAGAAAGCTTTCTTT. This rearrangement joins TRBV11-2 to TRBJ1-1, with 7 bases that match TRBD1. Losses at the gene ends were 3 bases for V and 9 bases for J; bases not matched to a gene: 4. In germline, CDR1 is SGHAT, CDR2 FQNNGV. CDR3 length equals 12 residues. The full variable domain, with the rest looked up from reference TRBV11-2 and TRBJ1-1, is EAGVAQSPRYKIIEKRQSVAFWCNPISGHATLYWYQQILGQGPKLLIQFQNNGVVDDSQLPKDRFSAERLKGVDSTLKIQPAKLEDSAVYLCASSFGTEKAFFGQGTRLTVV.

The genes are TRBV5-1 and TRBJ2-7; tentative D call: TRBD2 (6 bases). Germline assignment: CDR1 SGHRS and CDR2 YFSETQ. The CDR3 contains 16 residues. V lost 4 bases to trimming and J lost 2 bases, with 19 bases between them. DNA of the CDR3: TGCGCCAGCAGCGCCTCAACCGGGACTCAGACCTACGAGCAGTACTTC. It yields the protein CASSASTGTQTYEQYF.

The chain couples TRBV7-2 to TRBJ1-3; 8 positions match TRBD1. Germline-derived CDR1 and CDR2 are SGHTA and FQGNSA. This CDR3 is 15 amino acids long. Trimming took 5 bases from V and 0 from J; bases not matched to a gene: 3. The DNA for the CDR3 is TGTGCCAGCAGCGAAGGACAGGGCTCTGGAAACACCATATATTTT. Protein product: CASSEGQGSGNTIYF.

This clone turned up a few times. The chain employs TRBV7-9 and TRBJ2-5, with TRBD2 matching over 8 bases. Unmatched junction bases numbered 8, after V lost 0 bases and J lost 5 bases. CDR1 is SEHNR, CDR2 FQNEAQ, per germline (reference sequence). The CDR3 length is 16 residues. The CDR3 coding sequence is TGTGCCAGCAGCTTAGCGAAAGCGGGAGCATCGGAGACCCAGTACTTC. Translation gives CASSLAKAGASETQYF.

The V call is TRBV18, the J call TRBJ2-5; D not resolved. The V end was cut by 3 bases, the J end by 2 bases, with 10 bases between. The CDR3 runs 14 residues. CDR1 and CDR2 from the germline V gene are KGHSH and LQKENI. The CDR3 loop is CASSPPLPQETQYF. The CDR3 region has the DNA TGTGCCAGCTCACCCCCACTCCCTCAAGAGACCCAGTACTTC. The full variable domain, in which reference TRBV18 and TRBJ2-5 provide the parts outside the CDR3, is NAGVMQNPRHLVRRRGQEARLRCSPMKGHSHVYWYRQLPEEGLKFMVYLQKENIIDESGMPKERFSAEFPKEGPSILRIQQVVRGDSAAYFCASSPPLPQETQYFGPGTRLLVL.

This chain's CDR3 is CASSEPGQTLYEQYF. The CDR3 bases are TGTGCCAGCAGTGAACCGGGACAAACTCTCTACGAGCAGTACTTC. The chain links TRBV2 to TRBJ2-7; D is perhaps TRBD1 (6 bases). The CDR3 spans 15 residues. Germline CDR1 is SNHLY and CDR2 is FYNNEI. V was shortened by 2 bases and J by 3 bases, with 14 bases between the two germline ends.

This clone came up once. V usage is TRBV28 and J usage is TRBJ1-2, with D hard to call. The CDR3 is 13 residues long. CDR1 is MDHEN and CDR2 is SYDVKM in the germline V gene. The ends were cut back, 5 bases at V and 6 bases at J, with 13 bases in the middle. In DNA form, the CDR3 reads TGTGCCAGCAGTATACGCCCTCGGGATGGCTACACCTTC. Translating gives CASSIRPRDGYTF.

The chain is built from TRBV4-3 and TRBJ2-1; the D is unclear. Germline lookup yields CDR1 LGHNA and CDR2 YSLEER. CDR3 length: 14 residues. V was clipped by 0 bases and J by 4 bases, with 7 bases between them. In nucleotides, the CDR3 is TGCGCCAGCAGCCAAGACTCTAAATACAATGAGCAGTTCTTC. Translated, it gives CASSQDSKYNEQFF.

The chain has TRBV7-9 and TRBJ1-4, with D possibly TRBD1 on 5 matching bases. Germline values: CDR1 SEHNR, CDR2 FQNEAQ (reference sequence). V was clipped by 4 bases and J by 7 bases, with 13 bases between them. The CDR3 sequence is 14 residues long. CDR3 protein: CASSYLGGVEKLFF. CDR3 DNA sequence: TGTGCCAGCAGCTATCTCGGAGGGGTTGAAAAACTGTTTTTT.

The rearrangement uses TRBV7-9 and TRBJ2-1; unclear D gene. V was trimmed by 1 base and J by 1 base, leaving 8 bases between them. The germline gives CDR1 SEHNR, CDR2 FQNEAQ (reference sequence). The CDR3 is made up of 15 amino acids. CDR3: CASSLDHGSYNEQFF. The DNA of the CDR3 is TGTGCCAGCAGCTTAGACCACGGTTCCTACAATGAGCAGTTCTTC.

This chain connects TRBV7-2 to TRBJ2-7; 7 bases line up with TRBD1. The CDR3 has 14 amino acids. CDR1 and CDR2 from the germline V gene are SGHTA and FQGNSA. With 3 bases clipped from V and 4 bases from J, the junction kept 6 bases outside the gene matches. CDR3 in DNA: TGTGCCAGCAGCTTCCTACAGGGGCGATACGAGCAGTACTTC. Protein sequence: CASSFLQGRYEQYF.

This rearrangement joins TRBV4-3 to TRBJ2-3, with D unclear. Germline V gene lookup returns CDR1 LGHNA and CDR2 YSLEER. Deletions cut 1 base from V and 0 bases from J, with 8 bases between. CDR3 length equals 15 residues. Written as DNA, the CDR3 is TGCGCCAGCAGCCAAGCCGGGTACAGCACAGATACGCAGTATTTT. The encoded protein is CASSQAGYSTDTQYF.

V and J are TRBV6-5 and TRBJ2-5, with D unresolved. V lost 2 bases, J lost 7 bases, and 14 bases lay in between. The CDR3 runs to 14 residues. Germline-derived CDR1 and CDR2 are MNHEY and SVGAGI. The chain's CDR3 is CASSYPDGKGTQYF. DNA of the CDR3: TGTGCCAGCAGTTACCCCGATGGGAAGGGGACCCAGTACTTC.

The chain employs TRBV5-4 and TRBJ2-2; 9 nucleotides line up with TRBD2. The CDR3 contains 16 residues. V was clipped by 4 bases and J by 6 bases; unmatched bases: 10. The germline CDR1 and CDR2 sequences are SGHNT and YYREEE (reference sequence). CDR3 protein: CASSPTGGGAPGELFF. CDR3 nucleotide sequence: TGTGCCAGCAGCCCCACTGGCGGGGGGGCCCCCGGGGAGCTGTTTTTT.

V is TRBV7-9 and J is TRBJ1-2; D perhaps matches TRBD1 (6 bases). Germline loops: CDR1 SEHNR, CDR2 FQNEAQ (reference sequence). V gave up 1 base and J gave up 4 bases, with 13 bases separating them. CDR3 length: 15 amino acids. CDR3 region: CASSLGDRPSYGYTF. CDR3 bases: TGTGCCAGCAGCTTAGGTGACAGGCCTTCCTATGGCTACACCTTC.

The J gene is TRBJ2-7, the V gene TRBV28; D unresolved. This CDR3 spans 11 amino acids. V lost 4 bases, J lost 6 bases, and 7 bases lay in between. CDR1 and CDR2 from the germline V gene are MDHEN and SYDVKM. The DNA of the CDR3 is TGTGCCAGCAGTTCCCTAATCGAGCAGTACTTC. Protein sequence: CASSSLIEQYF.

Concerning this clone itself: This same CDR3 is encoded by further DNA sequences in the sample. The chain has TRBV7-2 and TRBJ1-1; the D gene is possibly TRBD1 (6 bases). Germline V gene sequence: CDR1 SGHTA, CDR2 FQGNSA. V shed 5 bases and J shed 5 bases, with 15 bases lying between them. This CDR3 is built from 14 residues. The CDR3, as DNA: TGTGCCAGCAGCCACAGGGAGGGGTCAACTGAAGCTTTCTTT. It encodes CASSHREGSTEAFF.

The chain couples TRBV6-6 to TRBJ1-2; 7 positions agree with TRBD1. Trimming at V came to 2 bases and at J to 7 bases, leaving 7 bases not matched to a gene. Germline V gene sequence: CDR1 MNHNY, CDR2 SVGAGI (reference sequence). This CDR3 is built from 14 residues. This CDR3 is CASSYITGDGGYTF. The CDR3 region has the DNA TGTGCCAGCAGTTACATTACAGGGGACGGTGGCTACACCTTC.

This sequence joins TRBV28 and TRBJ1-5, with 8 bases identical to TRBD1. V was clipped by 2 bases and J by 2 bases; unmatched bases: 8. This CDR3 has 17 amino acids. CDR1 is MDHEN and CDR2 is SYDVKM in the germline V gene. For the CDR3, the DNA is TGTGCCAGCAGTTTACCCCCCGGACAGGGACGCAATCAGCCCCAGCATTTT. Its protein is CASSLPPGQGRNQPQHF.

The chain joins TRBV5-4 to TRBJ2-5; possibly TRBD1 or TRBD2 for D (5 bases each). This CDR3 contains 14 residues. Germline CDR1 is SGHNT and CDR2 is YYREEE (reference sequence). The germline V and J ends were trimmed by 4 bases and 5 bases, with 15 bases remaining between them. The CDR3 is CASSRDLMVETQYF. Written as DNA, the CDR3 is TGTGCCAGCAGCCGGGACCTAATGGTCGAGACCCAGTACTTC.

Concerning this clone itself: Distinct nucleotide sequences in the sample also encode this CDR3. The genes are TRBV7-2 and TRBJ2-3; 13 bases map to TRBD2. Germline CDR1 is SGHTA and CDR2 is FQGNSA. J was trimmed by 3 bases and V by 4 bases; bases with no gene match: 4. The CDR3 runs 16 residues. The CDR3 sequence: CASSSGLAGITDTQYF. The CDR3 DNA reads TGTGCCAGCAGCTCGGGACTAGCGGGAATAACAGATACGCAGTATTTT.

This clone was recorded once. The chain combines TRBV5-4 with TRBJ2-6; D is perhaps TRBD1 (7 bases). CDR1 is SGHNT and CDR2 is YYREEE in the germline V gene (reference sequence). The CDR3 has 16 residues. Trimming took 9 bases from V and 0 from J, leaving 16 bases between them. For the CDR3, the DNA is TGTGCCACCAATGGAGGGGGCGGCTCTGGGGCCAACGTCCTGACTTTC. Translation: CATNGGGGSGANVLTF.

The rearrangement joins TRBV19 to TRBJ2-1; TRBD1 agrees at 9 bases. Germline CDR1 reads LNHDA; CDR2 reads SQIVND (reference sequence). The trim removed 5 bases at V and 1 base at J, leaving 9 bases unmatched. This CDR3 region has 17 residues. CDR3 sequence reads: CASSPGQGRASYNEQFF. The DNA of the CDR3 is TGTGCCAGTAGTCCCGGACAGGGGAGAGCGTCCTACAATGAGCAGTTCTTC.

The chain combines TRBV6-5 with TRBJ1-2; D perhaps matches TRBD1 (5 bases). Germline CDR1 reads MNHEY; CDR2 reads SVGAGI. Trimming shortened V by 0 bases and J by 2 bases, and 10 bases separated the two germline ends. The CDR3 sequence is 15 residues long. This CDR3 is CASSYSQGPNYGYTF. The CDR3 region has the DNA TGTGCCAGCAGTTACTCGCAGGGCCCCAACTATGGCTACACCTTC.

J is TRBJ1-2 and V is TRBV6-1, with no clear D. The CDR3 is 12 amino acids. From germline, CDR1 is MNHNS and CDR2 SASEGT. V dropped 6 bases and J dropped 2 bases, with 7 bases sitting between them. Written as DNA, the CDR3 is TGTGCCAGCAGGCCTTTGAACTATGGCTACACCTTC. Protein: CASRPLNYGYTF.

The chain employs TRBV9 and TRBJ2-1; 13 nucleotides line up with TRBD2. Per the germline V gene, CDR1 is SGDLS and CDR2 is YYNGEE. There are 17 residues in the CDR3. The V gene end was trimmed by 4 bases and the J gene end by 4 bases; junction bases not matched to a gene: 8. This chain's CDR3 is CASSTGLAGDGYNEQFF. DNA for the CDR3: TGTGCCAGCAGCACCGGACTAGCGGGAGATGGTTACAATGAGCAGTTCTTC.

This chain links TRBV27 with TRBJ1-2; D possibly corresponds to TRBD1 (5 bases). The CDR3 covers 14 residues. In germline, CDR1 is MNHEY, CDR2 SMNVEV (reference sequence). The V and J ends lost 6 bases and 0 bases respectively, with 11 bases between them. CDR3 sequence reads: CASSRDGANYGYTF. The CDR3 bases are TGTGCCAGCAGCCGGGACGGAGCTAACTATGGCTACACCTTC.